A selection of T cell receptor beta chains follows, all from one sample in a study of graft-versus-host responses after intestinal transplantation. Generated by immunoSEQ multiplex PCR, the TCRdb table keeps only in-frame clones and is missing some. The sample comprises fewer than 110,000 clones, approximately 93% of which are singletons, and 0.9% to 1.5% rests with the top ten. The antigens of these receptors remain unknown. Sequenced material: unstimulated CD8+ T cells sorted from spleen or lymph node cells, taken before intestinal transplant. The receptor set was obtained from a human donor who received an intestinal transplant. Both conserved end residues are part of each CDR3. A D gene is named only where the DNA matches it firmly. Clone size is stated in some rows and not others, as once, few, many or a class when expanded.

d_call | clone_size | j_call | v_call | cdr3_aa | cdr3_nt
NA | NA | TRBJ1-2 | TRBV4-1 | CASSQERGNSYGYTF | TGCGCCAGCAGCCAAGAGAGGGGGAATAGCTATGGCTACACCTTC
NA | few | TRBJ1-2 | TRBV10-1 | CASSESYEYGYTF | TGCGCCAGCAGTGAGTCGTACGAGTATGGCTACACCTTC
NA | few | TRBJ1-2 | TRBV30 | CAWRSYGYTF | TGTGCCTGGAGGTCCTATGGCTACACCTTC
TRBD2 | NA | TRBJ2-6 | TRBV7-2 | CANLAGGPDGANVLTF | TGTGCCAATTTAGCGGGGGGGCCGGATGGGGCCAACGTCCTGACTTTC
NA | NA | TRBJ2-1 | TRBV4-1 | CASSQELNEQFF | TGCGCCAGCAGCCAAGAGCTCAATGAGCAGTTCTTC
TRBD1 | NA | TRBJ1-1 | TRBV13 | CASSHSWDRDFAEAFF | TGTGCCAGCAGCCACAGCTGGGACAGGGATTTCGCTGAAGCTTTCTTT
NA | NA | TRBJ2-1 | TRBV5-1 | CASSLGSSYNEQFF | TGCGCCAGCAGCTTAGGGAGCTCCTACAATGAGCAGTTCTTC
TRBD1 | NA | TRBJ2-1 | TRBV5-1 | CASSLMGQGANEQFF | TGCGCCAGCAGCTTGATGGGACAGGGGGCCAATGAGCAGTTCTTC
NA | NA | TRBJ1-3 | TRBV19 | CGGGSGNTIYF | TGTGGGGGGGGCTCTGGAAACACCATATATTTT
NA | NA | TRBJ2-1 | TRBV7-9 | CASGGVRGEQFF | TGTGCCAGCGGGGGAGTCCGAGGTGAGCAGTTCTTC
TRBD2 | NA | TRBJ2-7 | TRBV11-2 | CASSLSGGYEQYF | TGTGCCAGCAGCTTAAGCGGGGGTTACGAGCAGTACTTC
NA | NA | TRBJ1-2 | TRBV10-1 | CASSEPGRPGYTF | TGCGCCAGCAGTGAGCCCGGGCGGCCGGGCTACACCTTC
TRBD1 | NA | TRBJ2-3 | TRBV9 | CASSGSTGAGDTQYF | TGTGCCAGCAGCGGTTCCACAGGGGCTGGGGATACGCAGTATTTT
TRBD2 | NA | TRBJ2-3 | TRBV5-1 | CASSIETSGALTDTQYF | TGCGCCAGCAGCATCGAAACTAGCGGGGCCCTCACAGATACGCAGTATTTT
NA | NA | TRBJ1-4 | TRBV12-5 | CASESDSFNEKLFF | TGTGCTAGTGAGTCGGACTCCTTTAATGAAAAACTGTTTTTT
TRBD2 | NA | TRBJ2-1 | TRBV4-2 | CASSPSPLGLAGDAIF | TGTGCCAGCAGCCCCTCGCCTCTGGGACTAGCGGGGGATGCGATCTTC
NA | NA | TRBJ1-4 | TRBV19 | CASNPGPSADAEEKLFF | TGTGCCAGTAACCCGGGACCAAGTGCGGACGCAGAGGAAAAACTGTTTTTT
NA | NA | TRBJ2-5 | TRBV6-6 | CATAREETQYF | TGTGCCACCGCCAGGGAGGAGACCCAGTACTTC
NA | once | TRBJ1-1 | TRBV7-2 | CASALETWTEAFF | TGTGCCAGCGCCTTGGAGACCTGGACTGAAGCTTTCTTT
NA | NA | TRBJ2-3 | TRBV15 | CATSRASDGAYF | TGTGCCACCAGCAGAGCGTCGGACGGAGCCTATTTT
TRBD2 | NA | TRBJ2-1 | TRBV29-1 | CSAPTSGGAYLRDEQFF | TGCAGCGCCCCAACTAGCGGGGGGGCCTACTTAAGAGATGAGCAGTTCTTC
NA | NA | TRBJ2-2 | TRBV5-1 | CASSLGFRENTGELFF | TGCGCCAGCAGCTTGGGTTTTCGAGAGAACACCGGGGAGCTGTTTTTT
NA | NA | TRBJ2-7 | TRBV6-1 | CASSENRDYEQYF | TGTGCCAGCAGTGAAAACCGTGACTACGAGCAGTACTTC
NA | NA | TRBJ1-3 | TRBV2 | CASSEVAGHAGNTIYF | TGTGCCAGCAGTGAAGTGGCAGGGCATGCTGGAAACACCATATATTTT
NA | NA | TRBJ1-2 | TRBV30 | CAWSVARGYGYTF | TGTGCCTGGAGTGTAGCCAGGGGTTATGGCTACACCTTC
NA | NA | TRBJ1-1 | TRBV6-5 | CASSYGQGPFIFF | TGTGCCAGCAGTTACGGCCAGGGACCCTTCATATTCTTT
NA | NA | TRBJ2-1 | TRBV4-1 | CASSHRVGQYNEQFF | TGCGCCAGCAGCCACCGAGTTGGGCAGTACAATGAGCAGTTCTTC
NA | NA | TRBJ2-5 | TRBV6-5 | CASSYSRVWYQETQYF | TGTGCCAGCAGTTACAGTCGGGTCTGGTACCAAGAGACCCAGTACTTC
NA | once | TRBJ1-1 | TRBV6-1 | CASSDLGVRAKAFF | TGTGCCAGCAGTGATTTGGGCGTTCGGGCGAAGGCTTTCTTT
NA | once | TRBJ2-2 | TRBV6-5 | CASSYSGGVNTGELFF | TGTGCCAGCAGTTACTCCGGCGGGGTGAACACCGGGGAGCTGTTTTTT
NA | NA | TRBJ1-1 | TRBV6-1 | CASSGPNTEAFF | TGTGCCAGCAGTGGGCCGAACACTGAAGCTTTCTTT
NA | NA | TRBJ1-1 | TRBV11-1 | CASSLLAEAFF | TGTGCCAGCAGCTTACTCGCTGAAGCTTTCTTT
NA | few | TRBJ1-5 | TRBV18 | CASSPPPDQPQHF | TGTGCCAGCTCACCACCCCCCGACCAGCCCCAGCATTTT
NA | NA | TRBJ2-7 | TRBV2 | CASSEDTSEYEQYF | TGTGCCAGCAGTGAAGACACGTCTGAATACGAGCAGTACTTC
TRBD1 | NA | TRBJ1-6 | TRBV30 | CAWTLDGGQGYPYSPLHF | TGTGCCTGGACCCTCGACGGGGGACAGGGGTATCCCTATTCACCCCTCCACTTT
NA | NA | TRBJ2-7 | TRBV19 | CASSRGMLTYEQYF | TGTGCCAGTAGCCGGGGGATGCTCACCTACGAGCAGTACTTC
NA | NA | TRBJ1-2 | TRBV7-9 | CASSQRAREF | TGTGCCAGCAGCCAAAGGGCTAGGGAATTC
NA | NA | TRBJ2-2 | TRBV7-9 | CASVGLPNTGELFF | TGTGCCAGCGTGGGACTCCCGAACACCGGGGAGCTGTTTTTT
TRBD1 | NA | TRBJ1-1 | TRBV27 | CASSITRTGLKDTEAFF | TGTGCCAGCAGTATTACACGGACAGGGCTTAAGGACACTGAAGCTTTCTTT
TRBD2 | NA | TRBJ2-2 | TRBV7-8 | CASSLGGGGAGGELFF | TGTGCCAGCAGCTTAGGGGGCGGGGGGGCCGGCGGGGAGCTGTTTTTT
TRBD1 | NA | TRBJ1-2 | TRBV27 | CASSLGTAYGYTF | TGTGCCAGCAGTTTAGGGACAGCCTATGGCTACACCTTC
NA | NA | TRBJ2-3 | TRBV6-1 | CASTLGRRSTDTQYF | TGTGCCAGCACCCTGGGTAGGCGCAGCACAGATACGCAGTATTTT
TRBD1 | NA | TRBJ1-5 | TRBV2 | CASSWDRGRENQPQHF | TGTGCCAGCAGTTGGGACAGGGGGCGAGAAAATCAGCCCCAGCATTTT
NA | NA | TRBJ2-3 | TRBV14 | CASSQRGAIADTQYF | TGTGCCAGCAGCCAAAGGGGGGCCATTGCAGATACGCAGTATTTT
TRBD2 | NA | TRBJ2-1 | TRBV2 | CASRGTSGGRISEQFF | TGTGCCAGCAGGGGGACTAGCGGGGGGCGAATCAGTGAGCAGTTCTTC
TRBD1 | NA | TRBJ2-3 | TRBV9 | CASSVGGGAGTDTQYF | TGTGCCAGCAGCGTAGGAGGGGGCGCTGGAACAGATACGCAGTATTTT
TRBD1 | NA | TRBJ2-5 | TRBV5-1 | CASSRDRGRETQYF | TGCGCCAGCAGCCGGGACAGGGGACGTGAGACCCAGTACTTC
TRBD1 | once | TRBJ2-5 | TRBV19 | CASSIDLSSGQQQETQYF | TGTGCCAGTAGTATAGATCTCTCATCGGGACAGCAACAAGAGACCCAGTACTTC
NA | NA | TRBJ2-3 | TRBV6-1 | CASSAGVTDTQYF | TGTGCCAGCAGTGCAGGGGTCACAGATACGCAGTATTTT
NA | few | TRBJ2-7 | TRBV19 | CASSIAGTSYEQYF | TGTGCCAGTAGTATAGCCGGTACCTCCTACGAGCAGTACTTC
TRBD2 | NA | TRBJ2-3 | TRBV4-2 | CASSQGIGRGFTDTQYF | TGTGCCAGCAGCCAGGGCATAGGGCGGGGGTTCACAGATACGCAGTATTTT
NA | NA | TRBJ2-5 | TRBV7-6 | CASSYSGNPETQYF | TGTGCCAGCAGCTATAGCGGTAATCCAGAGACCCAGTACTTC
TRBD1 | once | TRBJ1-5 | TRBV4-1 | CASSLDRGNQPQHF | TGCGCCAGCAGTCTGGACAGGGGGAATCAGCCCCAGCATTTT
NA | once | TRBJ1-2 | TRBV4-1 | CASSQGDPGGYTF | TGCGCCAGCAGCCAAGGAGACCCGGGAGGCTACACCTTC
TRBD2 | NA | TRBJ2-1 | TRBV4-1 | CASSHRQTSVGGAGNEQFF | TGCGCCAGCAGCCACCGACAGACTAGCGTCGGGGGAGCGGGGAATGAGCAGTTCTTC
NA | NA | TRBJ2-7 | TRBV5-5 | CASSLKRGLSSYEQYF | TGTGCCAGCAGCTTGAAAAGGGGTCTCAGCTCCTACGAGCAGTACTTC
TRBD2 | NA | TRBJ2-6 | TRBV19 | CASSIDGVAGGYGANVLTF | TGTGCCAGTAGTATAGATGGAGTAGCGGGGGGGTATGGGGCCAACGTCCTGACTTTC
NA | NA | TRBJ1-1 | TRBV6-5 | CASTESGYTEAFF | TGTGCCAGCACCGAATCCGGATACACTGAAGCTTTCTTT
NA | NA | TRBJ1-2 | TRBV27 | CASSFRTGYGYTF | TGTGCCAGCAGTTTTCGGACGGGCTATGGCTACACCTTC
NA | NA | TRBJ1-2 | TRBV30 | CAWRAPPDSHGYTF | TGTGCCTGGAGGGCCCCCCCCGACAGTCATGGCTACACCTTC